This TCR beta chain was retrieved from a study of blood T cell repertoires in COVID-19 (dated by TCRdb to 2019 to 2021). In the study overall: Collaborator samples came from the United States, Italy and Spain and covered acute and convalescent phases of COVID-19. The material from the prospective study consisted of cDNA or gDNA derived from T cells, B-cell-depleted T cells, or PBMCs. Deeply sampled blood TCRbeta repertoires from subjects exposed to, actively infected with, or recovered from COVID-19 were included in the dataset. The repertoires were made available in a free public database intended to serve as a resource for research on the immune response to SARS-CoV-2. Where available, HLA class I and class II types were obtained from metadata supplied by the sample provider rather than from assay-based typing. The samples were drawn from two sources: the first 160 participants of the ongoing ImmuneRACE study, and 950 to 1,500 subjects contributed by 6 global collaborators. Nearly every sample came with metadata listing a de-identified subject ID, COVID-19 status, age in years and sex. Overall study results and their limits: How much clinical and demographic metadata was included differed by source and by participant, and the metadata was provided uncurated.

Participants in the prospective study were aged about 18 to 95 years, lived in more than 20 United States geographic areas, and enrolled through a virtual design. In the prospective study, cohorts were assigned on the basis of participant-reported clinical history obtained from a screening survey and a study questionnaire. In the prospective study, mobile phlebotomists collected whole blood, serum and a nasopharyngeal or oropharyngeal swab from each participant. Participants in the prospective study had the option to provide additional blood draws and questionnaires over a roughly 2-month period. Blood samples from the prospective study were shipped frozen or at room temperature prior to DNA extraction. TCRbeta CDR3 regions were amplified from genomic DNA using the immunoSEQ Assay, a bias-controlled multiplex PCR. The study's processing was this. Nucleated cell counts per sample were estimated from amplification of reference gene primers within the assay. To quantify the absolute abundance of each unique TCRbeta CDR3 rearrangement, sequence reads were collapsed and filtered. For each sample, productive Simpson clonality was calculated as the square root of Simpson's diversity index over productive rearrangements. The clones in this table, taken by TCRdb from immuneACCESS, are in-frame only. Not every clone is retained; where verified, under half of the shortfall comes from an unresolved V gene, and the cause of the rest is unknown. The V and J calls and clone size were taken over from that table, and D and trimming were inferred from the DNA. This sample holds about 230,000 clones; around 88% were observed only once. The top ten clones comprise over 2% of the sample.

There are a few counts of this clone. No antigen is known for it. No base quality information exists; no much larger clone differs at one position. From the germline V gene, CDR1 is SGHRS and CDR2 is YFSETQ. Reading from cysteine to phenylalanine, the CDR3 counts 14 amino acids. Only the CDR3 DNA is retained, 42 bases long and in frame from the first base. Trimmed from V: 1 base; trimmed from J: 7 bases; junction bases lacking a gene match: 3. The source of this sequence is a middle-aged woman with acute COVID-19. Recombination connected TRBV5-1 to TRBJ2-1; TRBD1 lines up with 9 middle nucleotides. Sequencing was performed on PBMCs or T cells enriched from blood (not recorded which). The DNA sequence follows: TGCGCCAGCAGCTTGAGACAGGGGGTGAATGAGCAGTTCTTC. Its translation reads: CASSLRQGVNEQFF.